These 23 T cell receptor beta chains share one sample of origin, sequenced in a study of vaccination and CD4 T cells after COVID-19. No antigens are known for them. Cultured CD4+ T-cell DNA underwent Oncomine TCR Beta short-read sequencing. TCRdb re-analysed the PCR reads in MiXCR, keeping a single row per CDR3 protein. The sample includes 20,000 to 25,000 distinct CDR3 sequences, roughly 43% seen only once; the top ten take around 4.9%. Time point given: late sampling 161 to 241 days after vaccination in a few convalescent patients. As for treatment: approximately 9-day PBMC culture with coronavirus spike peptide pools or control peptides (ViraFEST assay). The material sequenced was CD4+ T cells from blood, cultured in vitro, taken about 7 months after SARS-CoV-2 vaccination. These receptors were collected from a human donor who had recovered from COVID-19.

This clonotype was seen a few times. The chain links TRBV19 to TRBJ2-5, with 10 bases aligning to TRBD2. Losses at the gene ends were 8 bases for V and 5 bases for J; bases not matched to a gene: 5. The CDR3 consists of 13 residues. The germline V gene has CDR1 LNHDA and CDR2 SQIVND (reference sequence). For the CDR3, the DNA is TGTGCCAGTCGAAGCGGGGGGGCCGAGACCCAGTACTTC. This sequence encodes CASRSGGAETQYF. Drawing the rest from reference TRBV19 and TRBJ2-5, the complete variable domain is DGGITQSPKYLFRKEGQNVTLSCEQNLNHDAMYWYRQDPGQGLRLIYYSQIVNDFQKGDIAEGYSVSREKKESFPLTVTSAQKNPTAFYLCASRSGGAETQYFGPGTRLLVL.

The genes are TRBV25-1 and TRBJ2-2, with a possible D match to TRBD2 (5 bases). In germline, CDR1 is MGHDK, CDR2 SYGVNS. V gave up 1 base and J gave up 9 bases, with 12 bases separating them. CDR3 length equals 14 residues. CDR3 amino acids: CASSEWSGNRELFF. The CDR3 region has the DNA TGTGCCAGCAGTGAATGGTCGGGAAACAGGGAGCTGTTTTTT.

The V and J genes are TRBV20-1 and TRBJ2-3, with 7 positions matching TRBD2. V lost 5 bases and J lost 4; bases outside the gene matches: 18. This CDR3 is built from 17 residues. Looked up from germline, CDR1 is DFQATT and CDR2 is SNEGSKA (reference sequence). The CDR3 protein is CSALRGEGLQEADTQYF. The CDR3 DNA sequence: TGCAGTGCTTTACGGGGGGAGGGCCTCCAAGAGGCAGATACGCAGTATTTT.

The gene calls are TRBV20-1 and TRBJ2-5; no clear D. Germline V gives CDR1 DFQATT, CDR2 SNEGSKA (reference sequence). Between the trimmed V and J ends, which lost 4 bases and 4 bases, there was a span of 7 bases. The CDR3 is 11 amino acids. The CDR3 loop reads CSANARETQYF. Here the CDR3 DNA reads TGCAGTGCTAATGCCCGAGAGACCCAGTACTTC.

Only a few counts were recorded for this clonotype. CDR3 bases: TGCAGCCCCCTCCCCCTCAGGCGGTCCTACAATGAGCAGTTCTTC. It is translated as CSPLPLRRSYNEQFF. The gene calls are TRBV20-1 and TRBJ2-1; no definite D call. The CDR3 runs 15 residues. The V gene's germline CDR1 is DFQATT and CDR2 SNEGSKA (reference sequence).

The rearrangement links TRBV6-5 to TRBJ1-4; perhaps TRBD1 as D (6 bases). Looked up from germline, CDR1 is MNHEY and CDR2 is SVGAGI. V lost 6 bases and J lost 8, with 13 bases in between. This CDR3 comprises 13 residues. CDR3 DNA: TGTGCCAGCAGCTACAGGGTATTCGAAAAACTGTTTTTT. Amino acid sequence: CASSYRVFEKLFF.

The V gene is TRBV7-9, the J gene TRBJ2-1; TRBD1 aligns across 8 bases. V was pared by 5 bases and J by 4 bases, with 7 bases of the junction left unmatched. CDR3 length: 15 amino acids. Germline V gene lookup returns CDR1 SEHNR and CDR2 FQNEAQ (reference sequence). The DNA of the CDR3 is TGTGCCAGCAGCCCAAGACAGGGGCCATACAATGAGCAGTTCTTC. This gives the protein CASSPRQGPYNEQFF.

This clonotype was detected only a few times. CDR3 sequence (DNA): TGTGCCAGCAGCTTAATGGGCCAGGACACAGATACGCAGTATTTT. Encoded protein: CASSLMGQDTDTQYF. The V call is TRBV7-2, the J call TRBJ2-3; D remains ambiguous. The germline gives CDR1 SGHTA, CDR2 FQGNSA. The CDR3 length is 15 residues. V lost 2 bases and J lost 2, with 11 bases in between.

Within the sample, this clonotype is medium-sized. The CDR3 protein is CASSLGSTDTQYF. CDR3 nucleotide sequence: TGTGCCAGCAGCCTGGGAAGTACAGATACGCAGTATTTT. This chain connects TRBV7-3 to TRBJ2-3; D is ambiguous. The germline CDR1 and CDR2 sequences are SGHTA and FQGTGA. Trimming took off 5 bases at V and 3 bases at J, with 9 bases between the two ends. The CDR3 runs 13 residues.

CDR3 DNA sequence: TGCAGTGCTAGTGGGACTACGGGCAATGAGCAGTTCTTC. Amino acids: CSASGTTGNEQFF. This chain joins TRBV20-1 and TRBJ2-1; 7 nucleotides agree with TRBD2. The CDR3 has 13 residues. V trimming: 3 bases; J trimming: 6 bases; junction bases outside the gene matches: 5. CDR1 and CDR2 (germline): DFQATT, SNEGSKA (reference sequence).

This clonotype was counted between two and nine times. V gene TRBV6-1 combines with J gene TRBJ2-1; 9 bases match TRBD1. This CDR3 comprises 15 residues. V was clipped by 5 bases and J by 4 bases; unmatched bases: 6. The V gene's germline CDR1 is MNHNS and CDR2 SASEGT. The CDR3 protein is CASSHGTGRYNEQFF. The DNA for the CDR3 is TGTGCCAGCAGTCACGGGACAGGGAGATACAATGAGCAGTTCTTC.

The sample holds a few counts of this clonotype. The J gene is TRBJ1-5, the V gene TRBV5-4; D remains unclear. The CDR3 contains 13 residues. CDR1 and CDR2 (germline): SGHNT, YYREEE (reference sequence). The V end was cut by 0 bases, the J end by 3 bases, with 4 bases between. CDR3 DNA sequence: TGTGCCAGCAGCTTGGACCACAATCAGCCCCAGCATTTT. Translation gives CASSLDHNQPQHF. The full variable domain, completed using reference TRBV5-4 and TRBJ1-5, is ETGVTQSPTHLIKTRGQQVTLRCSSQSGHNTVSWYQQALGQGPQFIFQYYREEENGRGNFPPRFSGLQFPNYSSELNVNALELDDSALYLCASSLDHNQPQHFGDGTRLSIL.

This chain uses TRBV20-1 with TRBJ2-2; 9 nucleotides match TRBD2. CDR3 size: 15 residues. V was clipped by 5 bases and J by 7 bases; unmatched bases: 11. Germline V CDR1 and CDR2: DFQATT, SNEGSKA (reference sequence). The CDR3 loop is CSALWAGGPDGELFF. CDR3 DNA: TGCAGTGCTCTATGGGCGGGAGGGCCGGACGGGGAGCTGTTTTTT.

V gene TRBV15 combines with J gene TRBJ2-7; TRBD2 agrees at 10 bases. V shed 4 bases and J 3 bases; nucleotides not matched to a gene: 6. The CDR3 runs 15 residues. CDR1 is LNHNV, CDR2 YYDKDF, per germline (reference sequence). Here the CDR3 DNA reads TGTGCCACCAGCACAGCGGGAGGGCCGTACTACGAGCAGTACTTC. Translated: CATSTAGGPYYEQYF.

The rearrangement joins TRBV28 to TRBJ1-1; D is unresolved. The CDR3 spans 13 residues. The V gene's germline CDR1 is MDHEN and CDR2 SYDVKM. With 3 bases removed from V and 0 bases from J, the gap between germline ends came to 5 bases. The CDR3, as DNA: TGTGCCAGCAGTTTGCCACTGAACACTGAAGCTTTCTTT. Its translation: CASSLPLNTEAFF. The full variable domain, completed using reference TRBV28 and TRBJ1-1, is DVKVTQSSRYLVKRTGEKVFLECVQDMDHENMFWYRQDPGLGLRLIYFSYDVKMKEKGDIPEGYSVSREKKERFSLILESASTNQTSMYLCASSLPLNTEAFFGQGTRLTVV.

The chain is built from TRBV6-1 and TRBJ1-5; D gene unclear. CDR3 length equals 11 residues. V was cut by 8 bases and J by 5 bases, with 7 bases left in between. In germline, CDR1 is MNHNS, CDR2 SASEGT. The CDR3 coding sequence is TGTGCCAGCGGAATTGATCAGCCCCAGCATTTT. It specifies CASGIDQPQHF.

This rearrangement joins TRBV6-2 or TRBV6-3 to TRBJ2-7; 11 nucleotides match TRBD2. V was clipped by 8 bases and J by 3 bases; unmatched bases: 6. Looked up from germline, CDR1 is MNHEY and CDR2 is SVGEGT. This CDR3 is 14 amino acids long. This CDR3 reads CASQLAGEIYEQYF. Written as DNA, the CDR3 is TGTGCCAGCCAACTAGCGGGAGAAATCTACGAGCAGTACTTC.

The rearrangement joins TRBV28 to TRBJ2-3; D is ambiguous. Trimming removed 1 base at V and 6 bases at J, with 2 bases between. CDR3 length: 11 residues. Germline CDR1 and CDR2: MDHEN and SYDVKM. In DNA, the CDR3 is TGTGCCAGCAGTTTATTTGATACGCAGTATTTT. This translates into CASSLFDTQYF. The full variable domain, completed using reference TRBV28 and TRBJ2-3, is DVKVTQSSRYLVKRTGEKVFLECVQDMDHENMFWYRQDPGLGLRLIYFSYDVKMKEKGDIPEGYSVSREKKERFSLILESASTNQTSMYLCASSLFDTQYFGPGTRLTVL.

The chain is built from TRBV11-3 and TRBJ2-1; a weak D match, TRBD1 (5 bases). This CDR3 comprises 16 residues. The V end lost 1 base, the J end lost 9 bases, and 19 bases lay between the germline ends. The germline V gene has CDR1 SGHNT and CDR2 YENEEA. CDR3 loop: CASSLGARGARSEQFF. In DNA form, the CDR3 reads TGTGCCAGCAGCTTAGGGGCAAGGGGCGCAAGAAGTGAGCAGTTCTTC.

The genes are TRBV19 and TRBJ2-7, with 8 nucleotides matching TRBD2. This CDR3 is built from 16 residues. The germline CDR1 and CDR2 sequences are LNHDA and SQIVND (reference sequence). Trimming removed 0 bases from V and 1 base from J; junction bases left unmatched: 5. CDR3 DNA: TGTGCCAGTAGTATAGATCGAACTAGCGGTTCCTACGAGCAGTACTTC. This sequence encodes CASSIDRTSGSYEQYF.

CDR3 amino acids: CASSGTGGVYTEAFF. CDR3 sequence (DNA): TGTGCCAGCAGTGGGACAGGGGGAGTATATACTGAAGCTTTCTTT. The rearrangement links TRBV2 to TRBJ1-1; the match to TRBD1 covers 10 bases. The germline gives CDR1 SNHLY, CDR2 FYNNEI. V was pared by 4 bases and J by 5 bases, with 7 bases of the junction left unmatched. The CDR3 extends over 15 amino acids.

The chain joins TRBV4-2 to TRBJ1-6; 8 nucleotides agree with TRBD1. Per the germline V gene, CDR1 is LGHNA and CDR2 is YNFKEQ. After removal of 6 bases from V and 9 bases from J, the junction contained 7 bases not matched to a gene. This CDR3 is built from 14 residues. The DNA for the CDR3 is TGTGCCAGCAGAGCCTTGGACAGGGCTTCACCCCTCCACTTT. It encodes CASRALDRASPLHF.

The rearrangement links TRBV6-2 or TRBV6-3 to TRBJ1-5, with D maybe TRBD1 (6 bases). The germline gives CDR1 MNHEY, CDR2 SVGEGT. Trimming cost V 4 bases and J 5 bases, with 12 bases left between them. The CDR3 length is 14 residues. For the CDR3, the DNA is TGTGCCAGCAGTTTCTCAGGGGTGTATCAGCCCCAGCATTTT. It is translated as CASSFSGVYQPQHF.